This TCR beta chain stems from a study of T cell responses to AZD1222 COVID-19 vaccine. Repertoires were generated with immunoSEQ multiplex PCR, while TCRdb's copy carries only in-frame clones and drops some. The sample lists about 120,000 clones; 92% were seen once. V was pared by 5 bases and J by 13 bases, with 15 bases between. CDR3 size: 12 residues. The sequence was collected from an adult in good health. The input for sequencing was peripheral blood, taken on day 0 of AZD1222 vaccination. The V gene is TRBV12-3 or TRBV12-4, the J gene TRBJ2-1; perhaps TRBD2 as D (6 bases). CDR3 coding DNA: TGTGCCAGCAGTGCGGCTAGCGTCTCACAGTTCTTC. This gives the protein CASSAASVSQFF.